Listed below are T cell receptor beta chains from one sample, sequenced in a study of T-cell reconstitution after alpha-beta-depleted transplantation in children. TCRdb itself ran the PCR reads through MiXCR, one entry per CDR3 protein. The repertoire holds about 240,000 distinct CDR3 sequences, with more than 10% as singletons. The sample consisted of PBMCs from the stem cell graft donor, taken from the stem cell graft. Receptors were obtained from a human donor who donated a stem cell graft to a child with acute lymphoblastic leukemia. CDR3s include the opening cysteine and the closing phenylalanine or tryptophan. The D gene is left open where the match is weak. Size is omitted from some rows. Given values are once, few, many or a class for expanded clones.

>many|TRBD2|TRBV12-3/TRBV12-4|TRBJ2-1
CASSPSGNSYNEQFF
TGTGCCAGCAGTCCTAGCGGTAACTCCTACAATGAGCAGTTCTTC
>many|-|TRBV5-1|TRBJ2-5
CASSSAWGFQETQYF
TGCGCCAGCAGCTCCGCGTGGGGATTCCAAGAGACCCAGTACTTC
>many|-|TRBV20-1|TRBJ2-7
CSARDLLATSYEQYF
TGCAGTGCTAGAGATCTCCTGGCCACCTCCTACGAGCAGTACTTC
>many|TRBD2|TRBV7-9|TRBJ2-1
CASSTTSGRVNNEQFF
TGTGCCAGCAGCACCACTAGCGGGAGGGTTAACAATGAGCAGTTCTTC
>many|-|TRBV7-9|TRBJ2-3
CASRLPGPPTDTQYF
TGTGCCAGCAGGTTACCGGGACCCCCGACAGATACGCAGTATTTT
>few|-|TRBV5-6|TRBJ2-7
CASSFQDYEQYF
TGTGCCAGCAGCTTCCAGGACTACGAGCAGTACTTC
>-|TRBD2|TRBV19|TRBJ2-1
CASSIGLAAYNEQFF
TGTGCCAGTAGTATAGGACTAGCGGCCTACAATGAGCAGTTCTTC
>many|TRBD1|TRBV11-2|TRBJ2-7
CASSLARGRSQQYF
TGTGCCAGCAGCTTAGCCAGGGGGAGAAGTCAGCAGTACTTC
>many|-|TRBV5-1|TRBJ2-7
CASSLEQGGKQYF
TGCGCCAGCAGCTTGGAACAGGGTGGTAAGCAGTACTTC
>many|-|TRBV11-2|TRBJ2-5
CASSLGADGAGETQYF
TGTGCCAGCAGCTTAGGAGCGGACGGGGCTGGAGAGACCCAGTACTTC
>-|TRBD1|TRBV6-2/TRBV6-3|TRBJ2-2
CASSYSSGGVTGELFF
TGTGCCAGCAGTTACTCGTCAGGGGGCGTCACCGGGGAGCTGTTTTTT
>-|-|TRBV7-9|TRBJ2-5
CASSGDFLQETQYF
TGTGCCAGCAGCGGGGACTTCCTCCAAGAGACCCAGTACTTC
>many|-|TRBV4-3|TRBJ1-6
CASSPTPNSPLHF
TGCGCCAGCAGCCCTACGCCTAATTCACCCCTCCACTTT
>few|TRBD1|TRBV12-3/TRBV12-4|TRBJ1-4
CASSLGVVGGKNEKLFF
TGTGCCAGCAGTTTAGGCGTCGTAGGGGGCAAAAATGAAAAACTGTTTTTT
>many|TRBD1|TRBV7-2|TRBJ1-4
CASSLMTGGFEKLFF
TGTGCCAGCAGCCTTATGACAGGGGGCTTTGAAAAACTGTTTTTT
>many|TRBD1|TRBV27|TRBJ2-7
CASSIQGQGADEQYF
TGTGCCAGCAGCATTCAGGGACAGGGGGCGGACGAGCAGTACTTC
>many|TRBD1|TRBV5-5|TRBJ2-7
CASSSDRLNYEQYF
TGTGCCAGCAGCTCGGACAGGTTGAATTACGAGCAGTACTTC
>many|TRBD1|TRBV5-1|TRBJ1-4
CASSTGTGGGEKLFF
TGCGCCAGCAGCACCGGGACAGGGGGAGGGGAAAAACTGTTTTTT
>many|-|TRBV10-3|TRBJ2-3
CAISEKGRGATDTQYF
TGTGCCATCAGTGAAAAGGGCCGCGGGGCCACAGATACGCAGTATTTT
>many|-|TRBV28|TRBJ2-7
CAIRSGPPPRQYF
TGTGCCATCCGTTCGGGACCTCCTCCCAGGCAGTACTTC
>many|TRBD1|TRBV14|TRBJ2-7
CASSQWGTGAYEQYF
TGTGCCAGCAGCCAATGGGGGACAGGGGCCTACGAGCAGTACTTC
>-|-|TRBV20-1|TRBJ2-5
CSGESGWEETQYF
TGCAGTGGAGAGTCTGGGTGGGAAGAGACCCAGTACTTC
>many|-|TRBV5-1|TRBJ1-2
CASSLGRIINYGYTF
TGCGCCAGCAGCTTGGGCCGGATTATTAACTATGGCTACACCTTC
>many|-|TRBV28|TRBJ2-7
CASSPVTGAYYSEQYF
TGTGCCAGCAGTCCCGTGACCGGAGCCTACTATAGCGAGCAGTACTTC
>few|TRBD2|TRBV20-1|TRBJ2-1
CSAPFLAGGYEQFF
TGCAGTGCTCCTTTTCTAGCGGGAGGCTATGAGCAGTTCTTC
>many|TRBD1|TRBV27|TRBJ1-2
CASSGGQDFYWYGYTF
TGTGCCAGCAGCGGGGGACAGGACTTCTATTGGTATGGCTACACCTTC
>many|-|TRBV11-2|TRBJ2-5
CASSPSPNSRYF
TGTGCCAGCAGCCCCTCGCCGAACAGCCGGTACTTC
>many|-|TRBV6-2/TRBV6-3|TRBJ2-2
CASSFPQDQNTGELFF
TGTGCCAGCAGTTTCCCTCAGGACCAGAACACCGGGGAGCTGTTTTTT
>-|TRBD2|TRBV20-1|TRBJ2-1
CSARDREGSSYNEQFF
TGCAGTGCTAGAGATCGGGAGGGCAGCTCCTACAATGAGCAGTTCTTC
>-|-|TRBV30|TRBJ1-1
CAWRQTAEAFF
TGTGCCTGGAGGCAGACGGCTGAAGCTTTCTTT
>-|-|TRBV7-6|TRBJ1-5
CASSLSIGRNQPQHF
TGTGCCAGCAGCTTATCTATAGGGCGCAATCAGCCCCAGCATTTT
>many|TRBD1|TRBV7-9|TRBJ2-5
CASSLGSGQEYQETQYF
TGTGCCAGCAGCTTAGGATCGGGACAGGAGTACCAAGAGACCCAGTACTTC
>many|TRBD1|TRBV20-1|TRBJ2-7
CSAPDRRSYEQYF
TGCAGTGCACCGGACAGGAGATCCTACGAGCAGTACTTC
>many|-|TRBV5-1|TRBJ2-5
CASAFWDRQETQYF
TGCGCCAGCGCGTTCTGGGACCGACAAGAGACCCAGTACTTC
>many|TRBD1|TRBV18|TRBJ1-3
CASSPGQVSSGNTIYF
TGTGCCAGCTCACCAGGACAGGTCAGCTCTGGAAACACCATATATTTT
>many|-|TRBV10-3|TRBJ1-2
CAISESMTVYYGYTF
TGTGCCATCAGTGAGTCGATGACGGTCTACTATGGCTACACCTTC
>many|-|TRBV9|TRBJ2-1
CASSVEGRRSYNAQFF
TGTGCCAGCAGCGTAGAAGGGCGTCGCTCCTACAATGCGCAGTTCTTC
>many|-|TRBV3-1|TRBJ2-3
CASSQGDGRTDTQYF
TGTGCCAGCAGCCAAGGCGACGGCCGCACAGATACGCAGTATTTT
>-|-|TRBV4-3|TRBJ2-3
CASSQEQGRTQYF
TGCGCCAGCAGCCAAGAGCAGGGACGTACGCAGTATTTT
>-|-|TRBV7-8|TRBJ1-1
CASSSGRETEAFF
TGTGCCAGCAGCTCCGGGCGGGAGACTGAAGCTTTCTTT
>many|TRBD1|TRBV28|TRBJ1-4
CASSEWTGSNEKLFF
TGTGCCAGCAGTGAATGGACAGGGTCCAATGAAAAACTGTTTTTT
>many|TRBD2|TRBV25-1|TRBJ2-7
CASRGGLAAYEQYF
TGTGCCAGCAGGGGAGGACTAGCGGCCTACGAGCAGTACTTC
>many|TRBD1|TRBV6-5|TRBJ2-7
CASSYSTGLTTYEQYF
TGTGCCAGCAGTTACTCGACAGGGCTGACAACCTACGAGCAGTACTTC
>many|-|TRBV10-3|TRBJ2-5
CAISEFESGETQYF
TGTGCCATCAGTGAATTTGAATCAGGAGAGACCCAGTACTTC
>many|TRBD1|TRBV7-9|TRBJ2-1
CASSLSGDRGFF
TGTGCCAGCAGCCTCTCTGGGGACAGGGGGTTCTTC
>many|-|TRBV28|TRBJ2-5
CASSGDWTLQETQYF
TGTGCCAGCAGTGGGGACTGGACCCTGCAAGAGACCCAGTACTTC
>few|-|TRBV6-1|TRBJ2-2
CASSKGEGPGELFF
TGTGCCAGCAGTAAGGGGGAGGGCCCCGGGGAGCTGTTTTTT
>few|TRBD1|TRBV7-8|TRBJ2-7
CASSLVGTASTNSYEQYF
TGTGCCAGCAGCTTAGTGGGGACAGCCTCAACCAATTCCTACGAGCAGTACTTC
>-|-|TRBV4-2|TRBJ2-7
CASSQRAEGNEQYF
TGTGCCAGCAGCCAAAGAGCGGAGGGCAACGAGCAGTACTTC
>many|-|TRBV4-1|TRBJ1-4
CASSQDKTGLRGTNEKLFF
TGCGCCAGCAGCCAAGATAAAACAGGGTTAAGGGGGACTAATGAAAAACTGTTTTTT
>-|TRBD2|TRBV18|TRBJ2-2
CASSPTSAGELFF
TGTGCCAGCTCACCGACTAGCGCCGGGGAGCTGTTTTTT
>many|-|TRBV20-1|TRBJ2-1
CSASGGVTDEQFF
TGCAGTGCTAGTGGAGGGGTGACAGATGAGCAGTTCTTC
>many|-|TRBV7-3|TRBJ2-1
CASSLPGLGYNEQFF
TGTGCCAGCAGCTTACCGGGACTGGGCTACAATGAGCAGTTCTTC